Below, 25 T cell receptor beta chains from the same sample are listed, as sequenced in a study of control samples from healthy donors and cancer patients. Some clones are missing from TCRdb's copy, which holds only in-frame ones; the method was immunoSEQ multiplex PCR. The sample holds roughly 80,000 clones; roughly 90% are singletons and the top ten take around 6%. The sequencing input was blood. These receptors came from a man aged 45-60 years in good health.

CDR3 sequence (DNA): TGTGCCAGCAGCAAACGGGGGAAGGGCGCTGAAGCTTTCTTT. This codes for CASSKRGKGAEAFF. The chain uses TRBV21-1 and TRBJ1-1. TRBV21-1 is a pseudogene segment. This CDR3 has 14 amino acids.

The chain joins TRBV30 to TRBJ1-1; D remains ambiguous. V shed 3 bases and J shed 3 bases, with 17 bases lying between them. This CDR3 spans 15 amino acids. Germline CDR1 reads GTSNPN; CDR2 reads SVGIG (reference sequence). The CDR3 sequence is CAWRRPPPVDTEAFF. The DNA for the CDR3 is TGTGCCTGGAGGAGGCCTCCCCCTGTGGACACTGAAGCTTTCTTT. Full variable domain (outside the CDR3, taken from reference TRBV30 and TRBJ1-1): SQTIHQWPATLVQPVGSPLSLECTVEGTSNPNLYWYRQAAGRGLQLLFYSVGIGQISSEVPQNLSASRPQDRQFILSSKKLLLSDSGFYLCAWRRPPPVDTEAFFGQGTRLTVV.

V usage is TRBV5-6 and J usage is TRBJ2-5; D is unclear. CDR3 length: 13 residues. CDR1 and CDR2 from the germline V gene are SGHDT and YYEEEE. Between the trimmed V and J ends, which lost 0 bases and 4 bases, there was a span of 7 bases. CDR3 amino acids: CASSLEVRETQYF. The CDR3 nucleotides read TGTGCCAGCAGCTTGGAGGTGAGAGAGACCCAGTACTTC.

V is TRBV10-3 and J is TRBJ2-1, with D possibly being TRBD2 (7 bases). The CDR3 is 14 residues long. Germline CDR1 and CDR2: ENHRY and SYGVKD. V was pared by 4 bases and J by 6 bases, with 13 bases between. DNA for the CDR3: TGTGCCATCAGTGTTGGGGGGGCGGTCAATGAGCAGTTCTTC. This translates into CAISVGGAVNEQFF.

The CDR3 DNA reads as TGTGCCAGCAGTGACAGGGCGAGCTCCACAGATACGCAGTATTTT. Its protein product is CASSDRASSTDTQYF. This sequence joins TRBV2 and TRBJ2-3; D is possibly TRBD1 (5 bases). Germline CDR1 and CDR2: SNHLY and FYNNEI. The CDR3 is 15 residues long. V was trimmed by 3 bases and J by 2 bases, leaving 12 bases between them.

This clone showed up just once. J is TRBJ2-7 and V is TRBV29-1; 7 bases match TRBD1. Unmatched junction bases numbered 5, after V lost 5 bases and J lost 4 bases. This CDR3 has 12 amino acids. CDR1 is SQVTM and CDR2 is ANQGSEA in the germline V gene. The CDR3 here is CSVQWTGYEQYF. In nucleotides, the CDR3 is TGCAGCGTTCAGTGGACAGGATACGAGCAGTACTTC.

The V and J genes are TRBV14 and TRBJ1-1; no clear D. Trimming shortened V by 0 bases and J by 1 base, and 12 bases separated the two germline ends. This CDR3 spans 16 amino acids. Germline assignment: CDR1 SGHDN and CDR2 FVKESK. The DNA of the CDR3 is TGTGCCAGCAGCCAAGATCGGTGGCGGGAGAACACTGAAGCTTTCTTT. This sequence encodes CASSQDRWRENTEAFF.

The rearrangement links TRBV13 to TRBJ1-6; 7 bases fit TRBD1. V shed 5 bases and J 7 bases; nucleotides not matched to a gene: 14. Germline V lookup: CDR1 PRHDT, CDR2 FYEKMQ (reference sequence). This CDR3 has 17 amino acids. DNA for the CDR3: TGTGCCAGCAGCCTACACCCGATGACAGGGAAGAATTCACCCCTCCACTTT. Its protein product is CASSLHPMTGKNSPLHF.

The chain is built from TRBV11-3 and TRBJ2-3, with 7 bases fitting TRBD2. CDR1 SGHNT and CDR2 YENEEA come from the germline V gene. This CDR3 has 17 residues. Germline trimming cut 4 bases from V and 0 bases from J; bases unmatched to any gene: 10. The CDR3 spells CASSSSVAGPSTDTQYF. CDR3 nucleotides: TGTGCCAGCAGCTCATCTGTAGCGGGTCCTAGCACAGATACGCAGTATTTT. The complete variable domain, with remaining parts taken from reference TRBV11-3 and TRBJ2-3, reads EAGVVQSPRYKIIEKKQPVAFWCNPISGHNTLYWYLQNLGQGPELLIRYENEEAVDDSQLPKDRFSAERLKGVDSTLKIQPAELGDSAVYLCASSSSVAGPSTDTQYFGPGTRLTVL.

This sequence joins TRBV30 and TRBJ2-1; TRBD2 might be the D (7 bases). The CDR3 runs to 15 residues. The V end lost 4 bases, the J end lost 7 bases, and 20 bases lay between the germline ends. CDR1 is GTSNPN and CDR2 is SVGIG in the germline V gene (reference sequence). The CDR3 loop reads CAWTRGGLGSNEQFF. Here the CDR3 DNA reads TGTGCCTGGACTAGGGGGGGGCTTGGGTCGAATGAGCAGTTCTTC.

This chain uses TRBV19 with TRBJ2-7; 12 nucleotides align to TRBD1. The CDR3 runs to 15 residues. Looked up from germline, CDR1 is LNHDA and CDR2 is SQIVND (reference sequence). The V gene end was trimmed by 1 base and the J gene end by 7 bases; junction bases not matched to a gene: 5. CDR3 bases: TGTGCCAGTAGTATAGGGGGGACAGGGGGCGGAGAGCAGTACTTC. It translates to CASSIGGTGGGEQYF.

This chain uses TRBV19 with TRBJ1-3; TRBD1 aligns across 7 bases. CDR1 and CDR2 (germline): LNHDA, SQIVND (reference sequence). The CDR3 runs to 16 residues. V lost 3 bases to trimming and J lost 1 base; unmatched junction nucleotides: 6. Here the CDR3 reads CASSIGTAFSGNTIYF. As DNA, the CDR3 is TGTGCCAGTAGTATCGGGACAGCTTTTTCTGGAAACACCATATATTTT.

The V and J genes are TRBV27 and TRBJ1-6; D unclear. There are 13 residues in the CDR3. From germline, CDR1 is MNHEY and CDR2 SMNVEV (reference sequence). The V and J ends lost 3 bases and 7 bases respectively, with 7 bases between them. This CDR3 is CASSFPGNSPLHF. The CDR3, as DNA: TGTGCCAGCAGTTTCCCGGGCAATTCACCCCTCCACTTT.

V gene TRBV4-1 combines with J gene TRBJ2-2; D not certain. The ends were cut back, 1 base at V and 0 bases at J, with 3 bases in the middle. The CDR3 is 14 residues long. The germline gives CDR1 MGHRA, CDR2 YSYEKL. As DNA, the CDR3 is TGCGCCAGCAGCCAAGTCGCGAACACCGGGGAGCTGTTTTTT. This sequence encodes CASSQVANTGELFF.

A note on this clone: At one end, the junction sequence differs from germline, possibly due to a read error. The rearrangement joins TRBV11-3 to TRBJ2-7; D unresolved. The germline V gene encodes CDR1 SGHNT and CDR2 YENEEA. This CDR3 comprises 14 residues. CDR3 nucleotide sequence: TGTGTCAGCACACTCTACGGAAGGGCCTACGAGCAGTACTTC. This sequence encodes CVSTLYGRAYEQYF.

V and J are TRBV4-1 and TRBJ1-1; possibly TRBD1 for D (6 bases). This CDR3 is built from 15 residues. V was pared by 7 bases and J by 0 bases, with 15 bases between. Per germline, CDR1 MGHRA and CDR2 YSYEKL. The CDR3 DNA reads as TGCGCCAGCACCGGGACACGCAACATGAACACTGAAGCTTTCTTT. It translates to CASTGTRNMNTEAFF.

CDR3 sequence: CASMETETQYF. The CDR3 bases are TGTGCCAGCATGGAAACAGAGACCCAGTACTTC. The chain carries TRBV28 and TRBJ2-5; D is undetermined. Germline values: CDR1 MDHEN, CDR2 SYDVKM. Deletions cut 7 bases from V and 4 bases from J, with 7 bases between. This CDR3 region has 11 residues.

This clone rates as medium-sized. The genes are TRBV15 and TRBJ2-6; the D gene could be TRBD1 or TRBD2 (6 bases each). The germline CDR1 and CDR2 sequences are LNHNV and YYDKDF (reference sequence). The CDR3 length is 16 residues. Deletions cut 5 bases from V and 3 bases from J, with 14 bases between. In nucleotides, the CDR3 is TGTGCCACCAGCCCGGGGGCAATAAGTGGGGCCAACGTCCTGACTTTC. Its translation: CATSPGAISGANVLTF.

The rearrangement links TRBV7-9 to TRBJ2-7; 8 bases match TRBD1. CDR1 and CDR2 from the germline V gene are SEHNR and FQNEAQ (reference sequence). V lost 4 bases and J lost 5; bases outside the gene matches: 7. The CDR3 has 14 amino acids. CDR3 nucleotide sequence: TGTGCCAGCAGCTCACGACAGGGGAAAAACGAGCAGTACTTC. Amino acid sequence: CASSSRQGKNEQYF.

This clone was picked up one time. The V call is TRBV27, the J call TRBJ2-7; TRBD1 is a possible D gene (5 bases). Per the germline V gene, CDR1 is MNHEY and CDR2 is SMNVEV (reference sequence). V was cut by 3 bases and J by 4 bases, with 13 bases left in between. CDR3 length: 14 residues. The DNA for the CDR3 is TGTGCCAGCAGTTTGGGCAGGGCCAAATACGAGCAGTACTTC. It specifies CASSLGRAKYEQYF.

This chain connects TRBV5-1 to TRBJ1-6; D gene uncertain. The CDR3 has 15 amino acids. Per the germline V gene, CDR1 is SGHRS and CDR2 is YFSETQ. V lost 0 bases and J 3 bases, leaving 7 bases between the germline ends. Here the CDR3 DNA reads TGCGCCAGCAGCTTGGTGGCTATCTATAATTCACCCCTCCACTTT. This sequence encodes CASSLVAIYNSPLHF.

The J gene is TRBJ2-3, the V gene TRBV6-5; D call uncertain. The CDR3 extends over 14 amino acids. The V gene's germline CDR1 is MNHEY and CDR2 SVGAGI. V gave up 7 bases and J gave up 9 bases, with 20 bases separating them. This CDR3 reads CASKDWGSKWTQYF. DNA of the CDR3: TGTGCCAGCAAAGACTGGGGTTCCAAGTGGACGCAGTATTTT.

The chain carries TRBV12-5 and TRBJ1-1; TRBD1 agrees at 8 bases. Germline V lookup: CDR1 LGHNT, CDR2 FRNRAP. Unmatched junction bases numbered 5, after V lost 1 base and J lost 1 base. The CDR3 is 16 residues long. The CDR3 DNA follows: TGTGCTAGTGGTTTGGCCACCGGGACAGGGAACACTGAAGCTTTCTTT. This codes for CASGLATGTGNTEAFF. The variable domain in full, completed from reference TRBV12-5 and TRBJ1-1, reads DARVTQTPRHKVTEMGQEVTMRCQPILGHNTVFWYRQTMMQGLELLAYFRNRAPLDDSGMPKDRFSAEMPDATLATLKIQPSEPRDSAVYFCASGLATGTGNTEAFFGQGTRLTVV.

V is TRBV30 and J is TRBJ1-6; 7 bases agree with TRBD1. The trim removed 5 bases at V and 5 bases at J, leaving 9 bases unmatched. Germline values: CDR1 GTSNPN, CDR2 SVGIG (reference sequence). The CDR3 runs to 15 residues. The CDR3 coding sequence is TGTGCCTGGGGCCCCTGGGACAGCGATAATTCACCCCTCCACTTT. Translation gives CAWGPWDSDNSPLHF. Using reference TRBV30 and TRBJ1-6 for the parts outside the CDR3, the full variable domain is SQTIHQWPATLVQPVGSPLSLECTVEGTSNPNLYWYRQAAGRGLQLLFYSVGIGQISSEVPQNLSASRPQDRQFILSSKKLLLSDSGFYLCAWGPWDSDNSPLHFGNGTRLTVT.

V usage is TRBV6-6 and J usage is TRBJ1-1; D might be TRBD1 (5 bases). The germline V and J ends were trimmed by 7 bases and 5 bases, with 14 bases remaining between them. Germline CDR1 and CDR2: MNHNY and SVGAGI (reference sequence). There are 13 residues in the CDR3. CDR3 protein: CASKRDFPTEAFF. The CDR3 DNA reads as TGTGCCAGCAAAAGGGACTTCCCGACTGAAGCTTTCTTT.